This T cell receptor (beta chain) appears in the sequencing data of a study of siplizumab effects on memory and regulatory T cells. TCRdb's table, derived via immunoSEQ multiplex PCR, lists solely in-frame clones and lacks some. The repertoire has about 100,000 clones, 94% of them found once; the top ten carry 1% to 1.5%. Looked up from germline, CDR1 is LNHDA and CDR2 is SQIVND (reference sequence). CDR3 size: 13 residues. With V trimmed by 3 bases and J by 6 bases, 4 bases remained unmatched. On this clone: Its cognate antigen is unknown.

Study-level findings and limits: Controls showed an average of around 30% Treg-derived mappable alloreactive CD4+ clones, while siplizumab showed approximately 69%.

The TCR was taken from a human donor in good health. The rearrangement links TRBV19 to TRBJ1-2; 7 nucleotides align to TRBD1. The sample consisted of non-Treg CD4+ T cells sorted from blood. This CDR3 reads CASSILGGDGYTF. CDR3 nucleotide sequence: TGTGCCAGTAGTATCTTAGGGGGCGATGGCTACACCTTC. The whole variable domain, remainder taken from reference TRBV19 and TRBJ1-2, is DGGITQSPKYLFRKEGQNVTLSCEQNLNHDAMYWYRQDPGQGLRLIYYSQIVNDFQKGDIAEGYSVSREKKESFPLTVTSAQKNPTAFYLCASSILGGDGYTFGSGTRLTVV.